The present T cell receptor (beta chain) was sequenced within a study of OX40 agonist ivuxolimab in advanced cancers. About the research overall: An agonistic anti-OX40 (CD134) antibody, ivuxolimab, was used to treat the patients. Treatment received earlier with anti-PD-1, anti-PD-L1 or anti-CTLA-4 agents was allowed, and over 35% had some.

Drawing of blood for sampling happened at baseline, at cycle 4 day 1, and at cycle 7 day 1. The V and J ends lost 0 bases and 6 bases, in that order; junction bases with no gene match: 12. The length of the CDR3 is 17 residues. Germline V gene lookup returns CDR1 MGHRA and CDR2 YSYEKL. The data were produced by immunoSEQ multiplex PCR, yet TCRdb's version contains in-frame clones alone and is incomplete. Of 65,000 to 80,000 clones in the sample, around 80% were seen once. The input for sequencing was CD4+ or CD8+ T cells sorted from blood, taken in a trial of the OX40 agonist ivuxolimab. The chain is built from TRBV4-1 and TRBJ1-2; 8 bases are shared with TRBD1. The clonotype comes from an adult with an advanced solid tumor such as melanoma, head and neck, liver or kidney cancer. The CDR3 bases are TGCGCCAGCAGCCAAGAACTAAGCCCCCGGACAGGGAATGGCTACACCTTC. Its translation: CASSQELSPRTGNGYTF.